Listed here are 25 T cell receptor beta chains from one sample, sequenced in a study of CD8 T cells in ankylosing spondylitis. TCRdb recomputed calls from the 5' RACE reads with MiXCR, one row per CDR3 protein. The table lists about 340,000 distinct CDR3 sequences, 7% to 9% of them singletons. Antigens of these TCRs are unknown. Findings of the study overall: A TCR beta motif made of fewer than ten highly homologous variants seemed typical of ankylosing spondylitis blood.

Material for sequencing was blood, either unsorted or a sorted T cell fraction (not recorded which). These receptors originate from a male donor with ankylosing spondylitis.

This clonotype was detected ten times or more. The chain recombines TRBV28 with TRBJ1-5, with 8 bases fitting TRBD1. The V gene end was trimmed by 2 bases and the J gene end by 7 bases; junction bases not matched to a gene: 10. The V gene's germline CDR1 is MDHEN and CDR2 SYDVKM. The CDR3 is made up of 16 amino acids. CDR3 protein: CASSLIGQGAHQPQHF. Written as DNA, the CDR3 is TGTGCCAGCAGTTTAATCGGTCAGGGGGCGCACCAGCCCCAGCATTTT. Based on the CDR3 plus reference TRBV28 and TRBJ1-5, the full variable domain is DVKVTQSSRYLVKRTGEKVFLECVQDMDHENMFWYRQDPGLGLRLIYFSYDVKMKEKGDIPEGYSVSREKKERFSLILESASTNQTSMYLCASSLIGQGAHQPQHFGDGTRLSIL.

In its sample, this clonotype was seen many times. The rearrangement links TRBV12-3 or TRBV12-4 to TRBJ1-5; 10 positions agree with TRBD1. With 5 bases clipped from V and 6 bases from J, the junction kept 4 bases outside the gene matches. This CDR3 is built from 14 residues. CDR3 protein: CASSDGTGVQPQHF. For the CDR3, the DNA is TGTGCCAGCAGTGACGGGACAGGGGTTCAGCCCCAGCATTTT.

This chain connects TRBV7-2 to TRBJ1-4, with 7 bases aligning to TRBD1. The V segment lost 1 base and the J segment 7 bases; nucleotides outside the gene matches: 9. This CDR3 is built from 16 residues. Looked up from germline, CDR1 is SGHTA and CDR2 is FQGNSA. The CDR3 DNA is TGTGCCAGCAGCTTAGAGAGTCAGGGGGGATCTGAAAAACTGTTTTTT. It translates to CASSLESQGGSEKLFF.

V usage is TRBV5-1 and J usage is TRBJ2-7; 11 bases line up with TRBD1. CDR3 length: 16 amino acids. Germline assignment: CDR1 SGHRS and CDR2 YFSETQ. The J segment lost 2 bases and the V segment lost 0 bases, leaving 4 bases of the junction unmatched. CDR3 nucleotide sequence: TGCGCCAGCAGCTTGGCAGCGGACAGGGGGCCCTACGAGCAGTACTTC. Translating it yields CASSLAADRGPYEQYF. The full variable domain, completed using reference TRBV5-1 and TRBJ2-7, is KAGVTQTPRYLIKTRGQQVTLSCSPISGHRSVSWYQQTPGQGLQFLFEYFSETQRNKGNFPGRFSGRQFSNSRSEMNVSTLELGDSALYLCASSLAADRGPYEQYFGPGTRLTVT.

This clonotype has a count of ten or more. The rearrangement joins TRBV12-3 or TRBV12-4 to TRBJ2-7; D is undetermined. Trimming removed 3 bases at V and 4 bases at J, with 10 bases between. The CDR3 sequence is 13 residues long. For the CDR3, the DNA is TGTGCCAGCAGTTTTGGTGGTCGGTACGAGCAGTACTTC. Protein sequence: CASSFGGRYEQYF.

V gene TRBV5-1 combines with J gene TRBJ1-1; D is uncertain. V was cut by 0 bases and J by 1 base, with 10 bases left in between. The germline V gene encodes CDR1 SGHRS and CDR2 YFSETQ. This CDR3 has 15 amino acids. In DNA, the CDR3 is TGCGCCAGCAGCTTGGAGGTACGAAGGAACACTGAAGCTTTCTTT. Its protein is CASSLEVRRNTEAFF.

This clonotype was detected many times. The rearrangement joins TRBV4-3 to TRBJ2-1; a weak D match, TRBD2 (5 bases). With 4 bases removed from V and 4 bases from J, the gap between germline ends came to 8 bases. The CDR3 has 13 residues. The V gene's germline CDR1 is LGHNA and CDR2 YSLEER. This CDR3 is CASSPTIYNEQFF. CDR3 bases: TGCGCCAGCAGCCCGACTATTTACAATGAGCAGTTCTTC.

This clonotype was seen once. This chain links TRBV29-1 with TRBJ2-4, with unresolved D. The V gene lost 4 bases and the J gene lost 7 bases, with 11 bases spanning the gap. From germline, CDR1 is SQVTM and CDR2 ANQGSEA. The CDR3 length is 12 residues. The CDR3 nucleotides are TGCAGCGTTGCAGGCCCCGGGAACATTCAGTACTTC. Translating gives CSVAGPGNIQYF.

This clonotype has only a few counts. The chain uses TRBV5-1 and TRBJ2-5; a weak D match, TRBD1 (5 bases). V shed 5 bases and J shed 2 bases, with 10 bases lying between them. This CDR3 region has 13 residues. Per the germline V gene, CDR1 is SGHRS and CDR2 is YFSETQ. CDR3 DNA sequence: TGCGCCAGCAGGGCAGGGTTGCAAGAGACCCAGTACTTC. Translation gives CASRAGLQETQYF.

The V call is TRBV29-1, the J call TRBJ2-7, with TRBD2 identical over 9 bases. The CDR3 runs 14 residues. Germline V lookup: CDR1 SQVTM, CDR2 ANQGSEA. V dropped 7 bases and J dropped 6; count of bases not matched to a gene: 13. The chain's CDR3 is CSGRLAEGIGEQYF. The CDR3 DNA sequence: TGCAGCGGCAGACTAGCGGAGGGAATTGGCGAGCAGTACTTC.

This clonotype has a handful of counts. This rearrangement joins TRBV7-2 to TRBJ1-3, with D maybe TRBD1 (5 bases). The CDR3 totals 16 residues. Deletions cut 2 bases from V and 0 bases from J, with 11 bases between. Germline CDR1 is SGHTA and CDR2 is FQGNSA. Here the CDR3 DNA reads TGTGCCAGCAGCTTACGTTCAGGGAGCTCTGGAAACACCATATATTTT. Translating it yields CASSLRSGSSGNTIYF. The complete variable domain, with remaining parts taken from reference TRBV7-2 and TRBJ1-3, reads GAGVSQSPSNKVTEKGKDVELRCDPISGHTALYWYRQSLGQGLEFLIYFQGNSAPDKSGLPSDRFSAERTGGSVSTLTIQRTQQEDSAVYLCASSLRSGSSGNTIYFGEGSWLTVV.

This clonotype was found a few times. The chain recombines TRBV20-1 with TRBJ2-7; 7 bases align to TRBD1. Germline CDR1 and CDR2: DFQATT and SNEGSKA (reference sequence). V gave up 1 base and J gave up 3 bases; unmatched junction bases: 6. This CDR3 is 14 amino acids long. The CDR3 protein is CSARVMRQGYEQYF. CDR3 coding DNA: TGCAGTGCTAGAGTTATGAGACAGGGCTACGAGCAGTACTTC.

This clonotype was seen more than once but under ten times. The genes are TRBV7-8 and TRBJ2-3; the match to TRBD2 covers 12 bases. This CDR3 region has 16 residues. V lost 5 bases and J lost 5; bases outside the gene matches: 8. The germline CDR1 and CDR2 sequences are SGHVS and FQNEAQ. CDR3 bases: TGTGCCAGCAGCCCCCGCCTAGCGGGAGGGCGAGATACGCAGTATTTT. It translates to CASSPRLAGGRDTQYF.

This clonotype was picked up many times. The chain couples TRBV12-3 or TRBV12-4 to TRBJ1-4, with 7 bases identical to TRBD1. With V trimmed by 6 bases and J by 5 bases, 9 bases remained unmatched. The length of the CDR3 is 15 residues. The CDR3 DNA reads TGTGCCAGCAGCAGATTACAGGGGAAGAATGAAAAACTGTTTTTT. This gives the protein CASSRLQGKNEKLFF.

This clonotype was counted between two and nine times. This chain joins TRBV6-5 and TRBJ1-6; D ambiguous. V dropped 7 bases and J dropped 0 bases, with 7 bases sitting between them. Per germline, CDR1 MNHEY and CDR2 SVGAGI. This CDR3 spans 14 amino acids. The DNA of the CDR3 is TGTGCCAGCAAGTTGAACTCCTATAATTCACCCCTCCACTTT. Amino acids: CASKLNSYNSPLHF.

This clonotype showed up just a few times. The chain employs TRBV5-1 and TRBJ2-7; D not resolved. Germline V CDR1 and CDR2: SGHRS, YFSETQ. Trimming pared 4 bases from V and 5 bases from J, leaving 13 bases between. This CDR3 has 13 residues. CDR3 loop: CASSDPPSHEQYF. The CDR3 nucleotides are TGCGCCAGCAGCGACCCACCGTCCCACGAGCAGTACTTC.

CDR3 residues: CASSYRRLAGANTGELFF. CDR3 DNA sequence: TGTGCCAGCAGTTACCGAAGACTAGCGGGGGCGAACACCGGGGAGCTGTTTTTT. V usage is TRBV28 and J usage is TRBJ2-2; 12 bases agree with TRBD2. The CDR3 runs to 18 residues. V shed 4 bases and J 0 bases; nucleotides not matched to a gene: 6. Germline values: CDR1 MDHEN, CDR2 SYDVKM.

This clonotype came up a few times. V usage is TRBV7-9 and J usage is TRBJ1-3, with D uncertain. This CDR3 region has 16 residues. V was shortened by 5 bases and J by 0 bases, with 14 bases between the two germline ends. Per germline, CDR1 SEHNR and CDR2 FQNEAQ (reference sequence). Here the CDR3 DNA reads TGTGCCAGCAGCCCCCCCGGATCAAACTCTGGAAACACCATATATTTT. Protein: CASSPPGSNSGNTIYF.

V is TRBV9 and J is TRBJ2-1, with 12 nucleotides matching TRBD2. Germline V lookup: CDR1 SGDLS, CDR2 YYNGEE. Germline trimming cut 4 bases from V and 7 bases from J; bases unmatched to any gene: 6. The CDR3 length is 15 residues. CDR3 in DNA: TGTGCCAGCAGCCCGACTAGCGGGAGCTTTAATGAGCAGTTCTTC. Amino acids: CASSPTSGSFNEQFF. The whole variable domain, filled in from reference TRBV9 and TRBJ2-1, reads DSGVTQTPKHLITATGQRVTLRCSPRSGDLSVYWYQQSLDQGLQFLIQYYNGEERAKGNILERFSAQQFPDLHSELNLSSLELGDSALYFCASSPTSGSFNEQFFGPGTRLTVL.

The gene calls are TRBV6-1 and TRBJ2-1; 14 bases are a match to TRBD2. The length of the CDR3 is 17 residues. V dropped 5 bases and J dropped 3; count of bases not matched to a gene: 6. The germline CDR1 and CDR2 sequences are MNHNS and SASEGT. The CDR3 DNA sequence: TGTGCCAGCAGTCCCGGGACTAGCGGGAGTGTCTACAATGAGCAGTTCTTC. It encodes CASSPGTSGSVYNEQFF.

This clonotype appeared many times. The chain couples TRBV5-1 to TRBJ2-3, with 7 bases fitting TRBD2. V was clipped by 4 bases and J by 1 base; unmatched bases: 6. Germline V gene lookup returns CDR1 SGHRS and CDR2 YFSETQ. The CDR3 length is 15 residues. The DNA for the CDR3 is TGCGCCAGCAGCCCCCTCGCGGGAGGCACAGATACGCAGTATTTT. This translates into CASSPLAGGTDTQYF.

In its sample, this clonotype was seen a few times. The J gene is TRBJ2-7, the V gene TRBV7-2; 12 bases line up with TRBD2. This CDR3 region has 15 residues. The ends lost 5 bases at V and 2 bases at J; junction bases unmatched: 4. CDR1 SGHTA and CDR2 FQGNSA come from the germline V gene. The CDR3 loop reads CASSTGLAGPYEQYF. The CDR3 bases are TGTGCCAGCAGCACAGGACTAGCGGGGCCCTACGAGCAGTACTTC.

The rearrangement uses TRBV10-3 and TRBJ2-6; D not resolved. Germline lookup yields CDR1 ENHRY and CDR2 SYGVKD. Trimming stripped 11 bases from V and 3 bases from J, with 20 bases between. The CDR3 is 16 amino acids. CDR3 coding DNA: TGTGCCTCCCGCCCCGGGCCTCCGGTTGGGGCCAACGTCCTGACTTTC. Amino acid sequence: CASRPGPPVGANVLTF.

This clonotype was found a few times. V and J are TRBV28 and TRBJ2-7, with D tentatively TRBD1 (5 bases). Germline V lookup: CDR1 MDHEN, CDR2 SYDVKM. The V end lost 3 bases, the J end lost 4 bases, and 13 bases lay between the germline ends. This CDR3 region has 14 residues. CDR3 nucleotide sequence: TGTGCCAGCAGTTTCTTGGACACCGAATACGAGCAGTACTTC. It is translated as CASSFLDTEYEQYF.

In this sample, this clonotype turned up many times. V usage is TRBV27 and J usage is TRBJ1-2, with no clear D. This CDR3 is built from 11 residues. Germline CDR1 reads MNHEY; CDR2 reads SMNVEV (reference sequence). The ends were cut back, 4 bases at V and 7 bases at J, with 7 bases in the middle. As DNA, the CDR3 is TGTGCCAGCAGTTCCCGATTTGGCTACACCTTC. It translates to CASSSRFGYTF.